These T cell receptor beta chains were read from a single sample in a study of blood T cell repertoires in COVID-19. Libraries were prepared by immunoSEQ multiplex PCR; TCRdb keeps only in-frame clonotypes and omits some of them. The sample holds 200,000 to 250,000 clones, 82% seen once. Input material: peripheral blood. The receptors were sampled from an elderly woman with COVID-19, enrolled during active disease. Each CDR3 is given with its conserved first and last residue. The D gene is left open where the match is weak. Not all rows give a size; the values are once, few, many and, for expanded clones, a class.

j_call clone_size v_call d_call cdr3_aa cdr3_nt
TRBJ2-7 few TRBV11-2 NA CASARRLGEQYF TGTGCCAGCGCTCGGAGGTTAGGTGAGCAGTACTTC
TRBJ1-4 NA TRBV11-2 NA CASSLDREKLFF TGTGCCAGCAGCTTAGACAGGGAAAAACTGTTTTTT
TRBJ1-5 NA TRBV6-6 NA CASSFERTQPQHF TGTGCCAGCAGTTTTGAGCGTACGCAGCCCCAGCATTTT
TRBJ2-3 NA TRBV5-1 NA CASSWAQGDTQYF TGCGCCAGCAGCTGGGCTCAGGGAGATACGCAGTATTTT
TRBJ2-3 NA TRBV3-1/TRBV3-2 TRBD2 CASSLGTSGGVGSVGTQYF TGTGCCAGCAGCCTGGGGACTAGCGGGGGGGTAGGAAGTGTGGGTACGCAGTATTTT
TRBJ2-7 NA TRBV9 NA CASSVLGVSYEQYF TGTGCCAGCAGCGTATTAGGGGTCTCCTACGAGCAGTACTTC
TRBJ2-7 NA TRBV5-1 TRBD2 CASSRRAAGGHTDSYEQYF TGCGCCAGCAGCCGCCGGGCAGCGGGAGGTCATACCGACTCCTACGAGCAGTACTTC
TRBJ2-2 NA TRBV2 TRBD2 CASRASGAGNTGELFF TGTGCCAGCAGGGCTAGCGGGGCGGGGAACACCGGGGAGCTGTTTTTT
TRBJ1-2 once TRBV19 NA CASSSTVVYGYTF TGTGCCAGTAGTTCGACTGTCGTCTATGGCTACACCTTC
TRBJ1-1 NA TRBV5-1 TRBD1 CASSLEGQGNTEAFF TGCGCCAGCAGCTTGGAGGGACAGGGAAACACTGAAGCTTTCTTT
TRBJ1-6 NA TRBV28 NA CASSLGGYNSPLHF TGTGCCAGCAGTTTGGGGGGGTATAATTCACCCCTCCACTTT
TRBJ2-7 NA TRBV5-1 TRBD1 CASSLAGTETYEQYF TGCGCCAGCAGCTTGGCCGGGACAGAGACCTACGAGCAGTACTTC
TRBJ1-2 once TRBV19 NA CASSISTGMGKDYTF TGTGCCAGTAGTATAAGCACAGGGATGGGCAAAGACTACACCTTC
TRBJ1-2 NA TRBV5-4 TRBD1 CASSSGTGGSGYGYTF TGTGCCAGCAGCAGCGGGACAGGGGGGAGCGGCTATGGCTACACCTTC
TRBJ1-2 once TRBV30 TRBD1 CAWSKTSTGNYGYTF TGTGCCTGGTCAAAAACCTCGACAGGGAACTATGGCTACACCTTC
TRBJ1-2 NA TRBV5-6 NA CASSRAGVNYGYTF TGTGCCAGCAGCAGGGCAGGGGTAAACTATGGCTACACCTTC
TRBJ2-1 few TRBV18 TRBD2 CASSPGTSGFNEQFF TGTGCCAGCTCCCCCGGGACTAGCGGATTCAATGAGCAGTTCTTC
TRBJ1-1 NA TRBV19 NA CASSIGRGRVNTEAFF TGTGCCAGTAGTATCGGGCGTGGCAGGGTGAACACTGAAGCTTTCTTT
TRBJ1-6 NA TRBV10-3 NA CAISDGGSYNSPLHF TGTGCCATCAGTGACGGGGGATCCTATAATTCACCCCTCCACTTT
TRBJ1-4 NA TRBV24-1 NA CATSEGGTAATNEKLFF TGTGCCACCAGTGAGGGGGGGACCGCGGCAACTAATGAAAAACTGTTTTTT
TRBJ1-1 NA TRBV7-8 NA CASSLRLGTEAFF TGTGCCAGCAGCTTGCGGTTGGGCACTGAAGCTTTCTTT
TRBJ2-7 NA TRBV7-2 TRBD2 CASSLGFYRSSLAGGEQYF TGTGCCAGCAGCTTAGGATTTTACAGGTCGTCACTAGCGGGAGGCGAGCAGTACTTC
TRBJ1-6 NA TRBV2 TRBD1 CASRGDSSNSPLHF TGTGCCAGCAGGGGGGACAGCAGCAATTCACCCCTCCACTTT
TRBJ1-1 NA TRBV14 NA CASSQYNTEAFF TGTGCCAGCAGCCAATATAACACTGAAGCTTTCTTT
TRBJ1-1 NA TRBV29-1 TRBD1 CSVERDRGANTEAFF TGCAGCGTTGAAAGGGACAGGGGAGCGAACACTGAAGCTTTCTTT
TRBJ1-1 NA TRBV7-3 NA CASSLSGGVTEAFF TGTGCCAGCAGCTTATCCGGGGGTGTCACTGAAGCTTTCTTT
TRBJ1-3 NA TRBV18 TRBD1 CASSPDRDGRTIYF TGTGCCAGCTCACCAGACAGGGACGGGAGAACCATATATTTT
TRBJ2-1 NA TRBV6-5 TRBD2 CASSYQVGGNNEQFF TGTGCCAGCAGTTATCAGGTGGGGGGGAACAATGAGCAGTTCTTC
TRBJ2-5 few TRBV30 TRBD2 CAWSMTSKETQYF TGTGCCTGGAGCATGACTAGCAAAGAGACCCAGTACTTC
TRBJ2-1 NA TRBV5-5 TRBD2 CASSLGLADLWDNEQFF TGTGCCAGCAGCCTTGGACTAGCGGACCTATGGGACAATGAGCAGTTCTTC
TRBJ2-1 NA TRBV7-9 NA CASVGVNEQFF TGTGCCAGTGTCGGGGTCAATGAGCAGTTCTTC
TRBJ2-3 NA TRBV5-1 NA CASSLNPGTDTQYF TGCGCCAGCAGCTTGAACCCAGGCACAGATACGCAGTATTTT
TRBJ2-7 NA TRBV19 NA CASSTAYRYEQYF TGTGCCAGTAGTACTGCATACCGGTACGAGCAGTACTTC
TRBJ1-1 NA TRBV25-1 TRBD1 CASTYGGTGGWYTEAFF TGTGCCAGCACCTATGGGGGGACAGGGGGCTGGTATACTGAAGCTTTCTTT
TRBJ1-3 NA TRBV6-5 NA CASSQTGLSGNTIYF TGTGCCAGCAGTCAAACAGGGCTCTCTGGAAACACCATATATTTT
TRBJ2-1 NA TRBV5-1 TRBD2 CASSFGTSGGLNEQFF TGCGCCAGCAGCTTCGGCACTAGCGGGGGGCTGAATGAGCAGTTCTTC
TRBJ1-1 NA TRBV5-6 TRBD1 CASSLAGTGGTEAFF TGTGCCAGCAGCTTGGCCGGGACAGGGGGCACTGAAGCTTTCTTT
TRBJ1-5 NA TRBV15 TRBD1 CATSRVQGANQPQHF TGTGCCACCAGCAGAGTACAGGGGGCAAATCAGCCCCAGCATTTT
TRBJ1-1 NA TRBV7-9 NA CASSPDTYTEAFF TGTGCCAGCAGCCCCGACACCTACACTGAAGCTTTCTTT
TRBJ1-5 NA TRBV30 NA CAWSVPGLGNQPQHF TGTGCCTGGAGTGTACCGGGACTCGGGAATCAGCCCCAGCATTTT
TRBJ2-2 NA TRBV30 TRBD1 CAWSSGTGLNTGELFF TGTGCCTGGAGTAGTGGGACAGGGCTGAACACCGGGGAGCTGTTTTTT
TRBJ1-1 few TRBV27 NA CASNSGWMNTEAFF TGTGCCAGCAATTCGGGATGGATGAACACTGAAGCTTTCTTT
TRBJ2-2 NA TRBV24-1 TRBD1 CATSDRTGTGSGELFF TGTGCCACCAGTGACCGTACCGGGACAGGGTCCGGGGAGCTGTTTTTT
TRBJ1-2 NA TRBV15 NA CATSRADGTTGYTF TGTGCCACCAGCAGAGCAGACGGGACAACCGGCTACACCTTC
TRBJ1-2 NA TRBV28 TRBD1 CASLNLGQQLYGYTF TGTGCCAGCCTTAACCTGGGACAGCAACTTTATGGCTACACCTTC
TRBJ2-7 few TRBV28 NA CASSPGGRYEQYF TGTGCCAGCAGTCCTGGAGGACGATACGAGCAGTACTTC
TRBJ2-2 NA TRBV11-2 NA CASSLRRGRTGELFF TGTGCCAGCAGCTTACGGCGGGGCAGAACCGGGGAGCTGTTTTTT
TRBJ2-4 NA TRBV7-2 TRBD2 CASSPTSGLAKNIQYF TGTGCCAGCAGCCCTACTAGCGGGTTAGCCAAAAACATTCAGTACTTC
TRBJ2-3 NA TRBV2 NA CASNRGGSTDTQYF TGTGCCAGCAACCGCGGAGGCAGCACAGATACGCAGTATTTT
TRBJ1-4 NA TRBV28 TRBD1 CASSVSTGELEKLFF TGTGCCAGCAGTGTTAGTACAGGGGAACTTGAAAAACTGTTTTTT
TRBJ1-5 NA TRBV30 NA CAFRTVNNQPQHF TGTGCCTTCCGGACAGTAAACAATCAGCCCCAGCATTTT